The 21 T cell receptor beta chains below all came from one sample that was sequenced in a study of T-cell reconstitution after alpha-beta-depleted transplantation in children (dated by TCRdb to about 2016). The meaning of the sample's treatment or condition label: allogeneic hematopoietic cell transplantation with graft depleted of TCRalphabeta T cells and CD19 B cells. The library was made by PCR. The sample was run on an Illumina HiSeq 2500. TCR library preparation used molecular barcoding, with unique molecular identifiers applied to normalize quantification of the TCRbeta repertoire. TCRdb itself trimmed the public reads at Q25 with fastp, ran MiXCR and retained productive beta chains. Every entry covers one CDR3 protein and lists the most common genes and DNA from its rows. The sample includes 200,000 to 300,000 distinct CDR3 sequences, with roughly 25% observed a single time. The ten largest clonotypes hold 4.5% to 5.5% of the sample.

Sequences were derived from PBMCs, mostly from graft donor cells, sampled 360 days after TCRalphabeta/CD19-depleted stem cell transplant. The receptors come from a female patient aged 2-9 years who had a stem cell transplant for congenital amegakaryocytic thrombocytopenia, so the T cells may come from the graft donor.

This clonotype was found a few times. This sequence joins TRBV2 and TRBJ1-4; no firm D call. V lost 2 bases to trimming and J lost 4 bases, with 5 bases between them. The CDR3 has 13 amino acids. The germline V gene has CDR1 SNHLY and CDR2 FYNNEI. Here the CDR3 DNA reads TGTGCCAGCAGTGAATGGGATAATGAAAAACTGTTTTTT. This sequence encodes CASSEWDNEKLFF.

A few counts support this clonotype. The chain links TRBV30 to TRBJ2-7; the D gene is possibly TRBD2 (5 bases). This CDR3 is 14 amino acids long. Germline CDR1 and CDR2: GTSNPN and SVGIG (reference sequence). V was pared by 5 bases and J by 3 bases, with 17 bases between. CDR3 amino acids: CAWSAGQEFYEQYF. DNA for the CDR3: TGTGCCTGGTCGGCGGGCCAGGAGTTCTACGAGCAGTACTTC.

This chain joins TRBV18 and TRBJ1-6; 7 bases line up with TRBD1. The CDR3 length is 16 residues. V lost 4 bases to trimming and J lost 10 bases; unmatched junction nucleotides: 13. Germline-derived CDR1 and CDR2 are KGHSH and LQKENI. The CDR3 loop is CASSLNGQATVSPLHF. The CDR3 nucleotides read TGTGCCAGCTCACTTAACGGACAGGCCACGGTCTCACCCCTCCACTTT.

This clonotype was observed at least ten times. This chain uses TRBV15 with TRBJ1-5; D perhaps matches TRBD1 (5 bases). This CDR3 spans 14 amino acids. Trimming cost V 5 bases and J 3 bases, with 11 bases left between them. The germline V gene encodes CDR1 LNHNV and CDR2 YYDKDF (reference sequence). The CDR3 reads CATSVTGVNQPQHF. CDR3 sequence (DNA): TGTGCCACCAGCGTTACAGGAGTCAATCAGCCCCAGCATTTT.

The chain has TRBV7-3 and TRBJ2-7, with 8 nucleotides matching TRBD2. CDR1 and CDR2 (germline): SGHTA, FQGTGA. J gave up 3 bases and V 3 bases, and 19 bases lay outside the gene matches. The CDR3 is made up of 19 amino acids. DNA of the CDR3: TGTGCCAGCAGCTTGTTTGATGGGTTACTTAGCGGGACCATCTACGAGCAGTACTTC. Its translation is CASSLFDGLLSGTIYEQYF.

The rearrangement uses TRBV7-2 and TRBJ2-5; maybe TRBD1 (6 bases). CDR1 SGHTA and CDR2 FQGNSA come from the germline V gene. CDR3 length: 16 residues. Trimming pared 2 bases from V and 5 bases from J, leaving 18 bases between. The chain's CDR3 is CASSLNRGINRETQYF. CDR3 bases: TGTGCCAGCAGCTTAAATAGGGGGATCAATCGGGAGACCCAGTACTTC.

The chain combines TRBV18 with TRBJ2-2; D remains unclear. The V gene lost 2 bases and the J gene lost 6 bases, with 7 bases spanning the gap. This CDR3 has 13 residues. Germline V lookup: CDR1 KGHSH, CDR2 LQKENI. CDR3 nucleotide sequence: TGTGCCAGCTCACCAACGCCAGCCGGGGAGCTGTTTTTT. It translates to CASSPTPAGELFF.

The chain recombines TRBV6-5 with TRBJ2-2; D might be TRBD2 (6 bases). V was clipped by 0 bases and J by 7 bases, with 21 bases between them. In germline, CDR1 is MNHEY, CDR2 SVGAGI. The CDR3 covers 18 residues. The CDR3 DNA sequence: TGTGCCAGCAGTTACTCGGTAACCTGGAGGAGGGTCGGCGGGGAGCTGTTTTTT. Its translation is CASSYSVTWRRVGGELFF.

This clonotype has more than one count but fewer than ten. The chain has TRBV12-3 or TRBV12-4 and TRBJ2-2, with D possibly being TRBD2 (5 bases). The CDR3 is 13 amino acids. Trimming removed 8 bases at V and 5 bases at J, with 12 bases between. CDR3 sequence: CASPPGVTGELFF. CDR3 DNA sequence: TGTGCCAGCCCCCCCGGGGTTACCGGGGAGCTGTTTTTT.

This clonotype was detected many times. V is TRBV4-1 and J is TRBJ1-5; D not certain. Germline CDR1 and CDR2: MGHRA and YSYEKL. The CDR3 loop spans 15 amino acids. Trimming removed 0 bases from V and 5 bases from J, with 11 bases in between. Written as DNA, the CDR3 is TGCGCCAGCAGCCAAGAAGAACAGCCTTATCAGCCCCAGCATTTT. Protein sequence: CASSQEEQPYQPQHF.

The rearrangement joins TRBV12-5 to TRBJ2-3, with 8 nucleotides matching TRBD2. Looked up from germline, CDR1 is LGHNT and CDR2 is FRNRAP. Trimming removed 6 bases from V and 2 bases from J; junction bases left unmatched: 10. The CDR3 has 16 residues. This chain's CDR3 is CASGLSAGGYTDTQYF. The CDR3 coding sequence is TGTGCTAGTGGCCTGAGCGCGGGGGGCTACACAGATACGCAGTATTTT. Drawing the rest from reference TRBV12-5 and TRBJ2-3, the complete variable domain is DARVTQTPRHKVTEMGQEVTMRCQPILGHNTVFWYRQTMMQGLELLAYFRNRAPLDDSGMPKDRFSAEMPDATLATLKIQPSEPRDSAVYFCASGLSAGGYTDTQYFGPGTRLTVL.

The chain couples TRBV20-1 to TRBJ1-1, with D possibly being TRBD1 (5 bases). Trimming cost V 3 bases and J 4 bases, with 9 bases left between them. From germline, CDR1 is DFQATT and CDR2 SNEGSKA (reference sequence). The CDR3 extends over 12 amino acids. The CDR3 nucleotides are TGCAGTGCTAGTTCCAGGGTCACTGAAGCTTTCTTT. Translated, it gives CSASSRVTEAFF.

This clonotype was observed a handful of times. The chain recombines TRBV27 with TRBJ2-1; 8 nucleotides line up with TRBD2. Germline values: CDR1 MNHEY, CDR2 SMNVEV (reference sequence). This CDR3 is 15 amino acids long. V lost 2 bases to trimming and J lost 4 bases; unmatched junction nucleotides: 4. The CDR3 DNA follows: TGTGCCAGCAGTTTAGGGACTAGGCTTTACAATGAGCAGTTCTTC. This encodes CASSLGTRLYNEQFF.

In this sample, this clonotype turned up a few times. J is TRBJ2-3 and V is TRBV12-3 or TRBV12-4; 15 bases are shared with TRBD2. Trimming at V came to 6 bases and at J to 1 base, leaving 5 bases not matched to a gene. The length of the CDR3 is 17 residues. CDR3 loop: CASRPWTSGGGTDTQYF. CDR3 DNA sequence: TGTGCCAGCAGACCTTGGACTAGCGGGGGGGGCACAGATACGCAGTATTTT.

This chain uses TRBV15 with TRBJ1-4; D unclear. The germline CDR1 and CDR2 sequences are LNHNV and YYDKDF (reference sequence). Trimming left V 0 bases short and J 2 bases short, with 7 bases between. CDR3 size: 15 residues. The CDR3 is CATSRDLSTNEKLFF. CDR3 DNA sequence: TGTGCCACCAGCAGAGATCTGTCGACTAATGAAAAACTGTTTTTT.

The rearrangement uses TRBV6-2 or TRBV6-3 and TRBJ2-7, with 7 bases that match TRBD1. This CDR3 region has 13 residues. V was pared by 8 bases and J by 2 bases, with 6 bases of the junction left unmatched. Germline assignment: CDR1 MNHEY and CDR2 SVGEGT. CDR3 sequence reads: CASGRQGTYEQYF. The CDR3 nucleotides are TGTGCCAGCGGAAGACAGGGCACCTACGAGCAGTACTTC.

The genes are TRBV20-1 and TRBJ2-2; D ambiguous. Germline loops: CDR1 DFQATT, CDR2 SNEGSKA (reference sequence). Trimming shortened V by 3 bases and J by 5 bases, and 7 bases separated the two germline ends. The CDR3 extends over 12 amino acids. The CDR3 region has the DNA TGCAGTGCTAGTCGAAGGACCGGGGAGCTGTTTTTT. This gives the protein CSASRRTGELFF.

This clonotype showed up just once. Since a much larger clone is just one base distant, this may be a read error. Given the absence of the conserved phenylalanine or tryptophan at the CDR3 end, a read error is likely. This chain links TRBV28 with TRBJ2-7; D unresolved. The ends were cut back, 5 bases at V and 3 bases at J, with 5 bases in the middle. Germline V lookup: CDR1 MDHEN, CDR2 SYDVKM. The CDR3 extends over 11 amino acids. The CDR3 reads CASSSYYEQYI. CDR3 sequence (DNA): TGTGCCAGCAGTAGTTACTACGAGCAGTACATC.

This clonotype was seen a handful of times. The chain employs TRBV5-1 and TRBJ1-6; 7 nucleotides match TRBD1. Germline lookup yields CDR1 SGHRS and CDR2 YFSETQ. Losses at the gene ends were 1 base for V and 7 bases for J; bases not matched to a gene: 5. The CDR3 consists of 15 residues. The CDR3 sequence is CASSLYRQGNSPLHF. Written as DNA, the CDR3 is TGCGCCAGCAGCTTGTACAGACAGGGAAATTCACCCCTCCACTTT.

This clonotype was recorded a few times. The genes are TRBV12-3 or TRBV12-4 and TRBJ2-1; TRBD2 matches 7 bases. The CDR3 loop spans 12 amino acids. V shed 6 bases and J 14 bases; nucleotides not matched to a gene: 10. CDR3 region: CASSTGGGRKFF. In DNA, the CDR3 is TGTGCCAGCAGCACTGGGGGGGGGAGAAAGTTCTTC.

This clonotype was seen a single time. The V gene is TRBV6-2 or TRBV6-3, the J gene TRBJ1-1; D not certain. This CDR3 spans 11 amino acids. V shed 7 bases and J shed 6 bases, with 9 bases lying between them. Germline CDR1 is MNHEY and CDR2 is SVGEGT. The CDR3 loop reads CASTNTAEAFF. In nucleotides, the CDR3 is TGTGCCAGCACAAACACGGCTGAAGCTTTCTTT.